This T cell receptor (beta chain) was retrieved from a study of T-cell reconstitution after alpha-beta-depleted transplantation in children. The CDR3 contains 13 residues. Germline lookup yields CDR1 SGHKS and CDR2 YYEKEE (reference sequence). V lost 0 bases to trimming and J lost 7 bases, with 5 bases between them. This clonotype was seen at least ten times. Unique molecular identifiers tagged the TCRbeta library. MiXCR, run by TCRdb on the PCR reads, gives a single entry per CDR3 protein. The table shows 350,000 to 450,000 distinct CDR3 sequences, with approximately 12% occurring only once. Material: PBMCs, obtained from the stem cell graft. This receptor was obtained from a human donor who donated a stem cell graft to a child with Fanconi anemia. This rearrangement joins TRBV5-5 to TRBJ1-6; D is ambiguous. This chain's CDR3 is CASSLVGNSPLHF. The DNA of the CDR3 is TGTGCCAGCAGCTTGGTTGGAAATTCACCCCTCCACTTT.